The clone carrying this TCR beta chain has ten or more counts. No antigen is known for it. Clinicians diagnosed patients from clinical symptoms, serum thyroxine and TRAb, thyroid ultrasound and orbital computed tomography. The investigators amplified TCR beta CDR3 regions from RNA transcripts. Carried out on the TCR CDR3, a first-round RT-PCR used the HTBI primer set. TCRdb used MiXCR to reprocess the multiplex PCR reads, holding one entry per CDR3 protein. The top ten hold roughly 25% of the sample, which has roughly 400,000 distinct CDR3 sequences, approximately 14% seen once. The data derive from a study of T cells in Graves' hyperthyroidism and ophthalmopathy. Turning to the study itself: Blood was drawn when the patient was first diagnosed and still untreated.

V trimming: 0 bases; J trimming: 6 bases; junction bases outside the gene matches: 3. The CDR3 is 14 amino acids. Germline CDR1 GTSNPN, CDR2 SVGIG (reference sequence). Broader study findings: Blood also held most thyroid clonotypes expanded beyond 0.001.

J is TRBJ1-5 and V is TRBV30, with 9 bases that match TRBD1. Specimen: blood. The TCR comes from a woman under 30 with Graves' hyperthyroidism that later progressed to Graves' ophthalmopathy. CDR3 amino acids: CAWSVGQGTQPQHF. CDR3 nucleotide sequence: TGTGCCTGGAGTGTGGGACAGGGCACTCAGCCCCAGCATTTT.